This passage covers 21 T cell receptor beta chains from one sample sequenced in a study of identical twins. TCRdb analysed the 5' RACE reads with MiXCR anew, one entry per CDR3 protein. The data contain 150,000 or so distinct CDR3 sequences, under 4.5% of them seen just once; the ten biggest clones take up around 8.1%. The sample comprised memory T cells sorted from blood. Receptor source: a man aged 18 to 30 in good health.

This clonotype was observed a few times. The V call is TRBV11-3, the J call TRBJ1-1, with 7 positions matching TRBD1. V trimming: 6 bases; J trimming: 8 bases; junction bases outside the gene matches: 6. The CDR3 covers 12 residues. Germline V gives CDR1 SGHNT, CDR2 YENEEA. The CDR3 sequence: CASRAGDREAFF. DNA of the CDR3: TGTGCCAGCAGGGCCGGGGACAGAGAAGCTTTCTTT.

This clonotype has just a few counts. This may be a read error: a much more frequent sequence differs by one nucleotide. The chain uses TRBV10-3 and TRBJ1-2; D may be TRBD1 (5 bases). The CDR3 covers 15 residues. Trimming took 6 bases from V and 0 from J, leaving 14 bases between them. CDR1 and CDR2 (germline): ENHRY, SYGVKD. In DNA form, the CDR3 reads TGTGCCATCAGAGGGGCCTGGACCTCTAACTATGGCTACACCTTC. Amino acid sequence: CAIRGAWTSNYGYTF.

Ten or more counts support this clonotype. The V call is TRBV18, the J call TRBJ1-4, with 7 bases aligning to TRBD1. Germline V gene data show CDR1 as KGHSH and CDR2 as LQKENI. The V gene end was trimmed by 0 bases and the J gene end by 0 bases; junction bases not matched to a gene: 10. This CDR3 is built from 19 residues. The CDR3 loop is CASSPPPKGAIATNEKLFF. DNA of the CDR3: TGTGCCAGCTCACCACCGCCAAAGGGGGCGATTGCAACTAATGAAAAACTGTTTTTT.

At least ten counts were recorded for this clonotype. The CDR3 here is CASSVEAANTDTQYF. CDR3 nucleotides: TGTGCCAGCAGCGTAGAAGCAGCCAACACAGATACGCAGTATTTT. V gene TRBV9 combines with J gene TRBJ2-3; D uncertain. This CDR3 region has 15 residues. CDR1 is SGDLS and CDR2 is YYNGEE in the germline V gene. V was cut by 0 bases and J by 2 bases, with 10 bases left in between. The full variable domain, rest sourced from reference TRBV9 and TRBJ2-3, is DSGVTQTPKHLITATGQRVTLRCSPRSGDLSVYWYQQSLDQGLQFLIQYYNGEERAKGNILERFSAQQFPDLHSELNLSSLELGDSALYFCASSVEAANTDTQYFGPGTRLTVL.

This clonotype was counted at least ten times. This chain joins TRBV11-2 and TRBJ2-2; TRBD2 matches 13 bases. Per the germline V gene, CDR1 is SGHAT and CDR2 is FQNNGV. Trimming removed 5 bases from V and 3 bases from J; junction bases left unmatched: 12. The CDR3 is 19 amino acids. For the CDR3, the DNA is TGTGCCAGCAGCACACCCATCACTAGCGGGAGGGCCCACACCGGGGAGCTGTTTTTT. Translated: CASSTPITSGRAHTGELFF.

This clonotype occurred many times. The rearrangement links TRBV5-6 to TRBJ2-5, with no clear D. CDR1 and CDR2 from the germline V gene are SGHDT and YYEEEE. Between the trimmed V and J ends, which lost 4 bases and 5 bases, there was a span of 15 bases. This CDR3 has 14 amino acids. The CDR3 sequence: CASSRAVGRETQYF. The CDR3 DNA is TGTGCCAGCAGCCGGGCTGTCGGGCGGGAGACCCAGTACTTC.

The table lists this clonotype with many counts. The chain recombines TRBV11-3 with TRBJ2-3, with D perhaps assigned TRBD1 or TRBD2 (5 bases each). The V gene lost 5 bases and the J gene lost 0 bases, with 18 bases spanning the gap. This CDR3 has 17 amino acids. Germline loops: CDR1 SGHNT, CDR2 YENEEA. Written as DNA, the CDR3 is TGTGCCAGCAGCCCGGGGCCTGGTGACATTAGCACAGATACGCAGTATTTT. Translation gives CASSPGPGDISTDTQYF.

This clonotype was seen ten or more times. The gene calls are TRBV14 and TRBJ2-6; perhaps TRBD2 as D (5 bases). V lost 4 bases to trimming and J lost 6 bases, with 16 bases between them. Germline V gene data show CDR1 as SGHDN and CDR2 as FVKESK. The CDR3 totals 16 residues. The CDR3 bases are TGTGCCAGCAGCCCAGGTCCGAGGGTGGCGGCCAACGTCCTGACTTTC. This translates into CASSPGPRVAANVLTF.

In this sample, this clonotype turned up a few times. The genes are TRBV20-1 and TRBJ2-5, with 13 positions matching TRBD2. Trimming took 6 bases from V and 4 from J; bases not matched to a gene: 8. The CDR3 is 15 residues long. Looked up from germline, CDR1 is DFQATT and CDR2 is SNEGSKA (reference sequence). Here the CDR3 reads CSAEKTSGRVETQYF. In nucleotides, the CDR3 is TGCAGTGCCGAAAAAACTAGCGGGAGGGTAGAGACCCAGTACTTC.

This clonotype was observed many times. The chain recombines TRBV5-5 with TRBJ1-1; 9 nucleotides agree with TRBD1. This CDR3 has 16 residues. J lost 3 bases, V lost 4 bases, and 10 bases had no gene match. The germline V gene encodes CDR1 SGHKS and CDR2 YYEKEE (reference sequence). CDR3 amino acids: CASSPGTGRADTEAFF. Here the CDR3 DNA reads TGTGCCAGCAGCCCGGGGACAGGGCGAGCGGACACTGAAGCTTTCTTT.

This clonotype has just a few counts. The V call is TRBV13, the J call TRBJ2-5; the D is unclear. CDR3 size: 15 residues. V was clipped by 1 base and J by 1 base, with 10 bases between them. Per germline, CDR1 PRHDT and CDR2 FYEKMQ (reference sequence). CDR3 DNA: TGTGCCAGCAGCTTAGCCGGCCAGTCCCAAGAGACCCAGTACTTC. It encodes CASSLAGQSQETQYF.

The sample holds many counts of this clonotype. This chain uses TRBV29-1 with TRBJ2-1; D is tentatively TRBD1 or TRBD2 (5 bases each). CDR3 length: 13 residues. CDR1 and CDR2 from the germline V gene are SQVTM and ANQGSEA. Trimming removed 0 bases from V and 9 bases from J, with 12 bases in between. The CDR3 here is CSVEDIRDGEQFF. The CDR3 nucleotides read TGCAGCGTTGAAGATATCCGGGACGGTGAGCAGTTCTTC.

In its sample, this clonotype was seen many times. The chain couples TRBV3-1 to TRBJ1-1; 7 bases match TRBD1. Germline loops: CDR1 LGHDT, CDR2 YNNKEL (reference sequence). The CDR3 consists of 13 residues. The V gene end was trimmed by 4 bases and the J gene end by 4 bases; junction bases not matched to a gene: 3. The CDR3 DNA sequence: TGTGCCAGCAGCCGGACAGGACCCACTGAAGCTTTCTTT. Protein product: CASSRTGPTEAFF.

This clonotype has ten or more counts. The CDR3 region is CASSGSSRGQGYGYTF. In DNA, the CDR3 is TGTGCCAGCAGTGGCTCATCCCGGGGACAGGGCTATGGCTACACCTTC. The rearrangement joins TRBV6-1 to TRBJ1-2; 9 nucleotides match TRBD1. Germline V gene lookup returns CDR1 MNHNS and CDR2 SASEGT. This CDR3 is 16 amino acids long. With V trimmed by 4 bases and J by 4 bases, 10 bases remained unmatched.

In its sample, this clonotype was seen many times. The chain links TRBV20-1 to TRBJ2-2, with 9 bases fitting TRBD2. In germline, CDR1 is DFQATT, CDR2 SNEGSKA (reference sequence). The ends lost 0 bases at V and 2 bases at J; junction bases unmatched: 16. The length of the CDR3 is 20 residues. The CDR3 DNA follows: TGCAGTGCTAGAGACTCGGCAAAACCACTAGCGGGTGTAAACACCGGGGAGCTGTTTTTT. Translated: CSARDSAKPLAGVNTGELFF.

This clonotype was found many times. The CDR3 coding sequence is TGTGCCATCAGTGACAGGTCGGGCAGCACTGAAGCTTTCTTT. It yields the protein CAISDRSGSTEAFF. The genes are TRBV10-3 and TRBJ1-1; D unresolved. Per the germline V gene, CDR1 is ENHRY and CDR2 is SYGVKD. The CDR3 extends over 14 amino acids. The V end lost 3 bases, the J end lost 4 bases, and 12 bases lay between the germline ends.

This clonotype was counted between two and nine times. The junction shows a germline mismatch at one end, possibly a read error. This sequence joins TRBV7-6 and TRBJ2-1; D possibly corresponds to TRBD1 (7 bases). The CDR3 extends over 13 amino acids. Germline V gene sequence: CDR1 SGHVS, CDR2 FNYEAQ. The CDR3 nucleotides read TGTGCCAGCAGCTTAGTCCAGGGGGGTCACCATTTGTTC. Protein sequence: CASSLVQGGHHLF. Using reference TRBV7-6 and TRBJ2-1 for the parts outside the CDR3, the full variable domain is GAGVSQSPRYKVTKRGQDVALRCDPISGHVSLYWYRQALGQGPEFLTYFNYEAQQDKSGLPNDRFSAERPEGSISTLTIQRTEQRDSAMYRCASSLVQGGHHLFGPGTRLTVL.

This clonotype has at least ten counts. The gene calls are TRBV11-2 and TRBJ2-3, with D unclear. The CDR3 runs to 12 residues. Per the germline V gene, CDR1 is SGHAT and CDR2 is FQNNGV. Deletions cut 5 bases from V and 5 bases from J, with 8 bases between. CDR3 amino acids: CASSTPVDTQYF. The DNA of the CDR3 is TGTGCCAGCAGCACTCCGGTAGATACGCAGTATTTT.

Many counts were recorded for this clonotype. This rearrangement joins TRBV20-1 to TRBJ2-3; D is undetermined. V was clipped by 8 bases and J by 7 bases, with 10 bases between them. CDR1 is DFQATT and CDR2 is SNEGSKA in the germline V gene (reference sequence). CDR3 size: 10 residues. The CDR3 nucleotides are TGCAGTTGGTATGGCAATACGCAGTATTTT. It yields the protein CSWYGNTQYF.

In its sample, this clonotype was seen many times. The CDR3: CASSLVDMAPSYYEQYF. The CDR3 DNA reads TGTGCCAGCAGCTTAGTAGATATGGCGCCTTCTTACTACGAGCAGTACTTC. This chain links TRBV7-2 with TRBJ2-7; unclear D gene. The CDR3 has 17 amino acids. CDR1 SGHTA and CDR2 FQGNSA come from the germline V gene. Trimming left V 1 base short and J 3 bases short, with 19 bases between.

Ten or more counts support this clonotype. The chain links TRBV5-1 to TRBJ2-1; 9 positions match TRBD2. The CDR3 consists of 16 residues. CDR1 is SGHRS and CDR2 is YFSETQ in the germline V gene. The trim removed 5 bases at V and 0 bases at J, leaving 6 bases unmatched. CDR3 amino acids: CASRASGTFSYNEQFF. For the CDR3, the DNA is TGCGCCAGCAGAGCTAGCGGGACCTTCTCCTACAATGAGCAGTTCTTC.